This T cell receptor (beta chain) was found in a study of metastatic and nonmetastatic thyroid tumors. Ahead of thyroid surgery, no patient had received treatment of any kind. TCRdb ran MiXCR on the PCR reads. The data show over 15,000 clones, around a third seen once. Germline CDR1 SGHVS, CDR2 FQNEAQ. The CDR3 is 18 residues long. J was trimmed by 0 bases and V by 4 bases; bases with no gene match: 14. This receptor was taken from a male donor with papillary thyroid cancer or a benign thyroid nodule (not recorded which). Some clones in this sample may be carry-over from other donors' samples. The chain employs TRBV7-8 and TRBJ2-7; 8 bases match TRBD1. The sample taken for sequencing was tumor tissue. Here the CDR3 reads CASSSGTGSASFSYEQYF. CDR3 coding DNA: TGTGCCAGCAGCTCCGGGACAGGCTCCGCTTCTTTCTCCTACGAGCAGTACTTC.